This T cell receptor (beta chain) was retrieved from a study of T cell repertoires in cytomegalovirus infection. The study's findings and limits: In two of eight donors, the top clonotype was HLA-C-restricted CMV-specific. Carriage of CMV together with the relevant HLA was identifiable through cumulative public TCR beta family frequency.

The sample holds many counts of this clonotype. Antigen specificity is unknown. The CDR3 loop spans 15 amino acids. V was trimmed by 5 bases and J by 5 bases, leaving 18 bases between them. The V gene's germline CDR1 is MDHEN and CDR2 SYDVKM. TCRdb redid the calling of the reads with MiXCR, one entry per CDR3 protein. The sample includes some 100,000 distinct CDR3 sequences, around a quarter of them seen just once. This receptor was identified in a human donor in good health (CMV status not recorded). Some clones in this sample may be carry-over from other donors' samples. The chain uses TRBV28 and TRBJ2-5; D gene uncertain. Specimen: CD8+ T cells from PBMCs. CDR3 in amino acids: CASSNLRADEETQYF. The DNA of the CDR3 is TGTGCCAGCAGTAACCTTAGGGCTGACGAGGAGACCCAGTACTTC.